A single sample gave rise to the 30 T cell receptor beta chains below, sequenced in a study of blood T cell repertoires in COVID-19. Assay used: immunoSEQ multiplex PCR; TCRdb lists only in-frame clones, some missing. Here the sample spans nearly 400,000 clones, approximately 89% being singletons. Sequenced material: PBMCs or T cells enriched from blood (not recorded which). The receptors originated from a woman in her 30s who had recovered from COVID-19.

The chain links TRBV29-1 to TRBJ1-5; TRBD1 might be the D (5 bases). The CDR3 totals 14 residues. V lost 6 bases to trimming and J lost 0 bases, with 12 bases between them. Germline lookup yields CDR1 SQVTM and CDR2 ANQGSEA. This CDR3 reads CSVVSDSSNQPQHF. The CDR3 nucleotides read TGCAGCGTCGTCTCTGACAGTAGCAATCAGCCCCAGCATTTT. The full variable domain, with the rest looked up from reference TRBV29-1 and TRBJ1-5, is SAVISQKPSRDICQRGTSLTIQCQVDSQVTMMFWYRQQPGQSLTLIATANQGSEATYESGFVIDKFPISRPNLTFSTLTVSNMSPEDSSIYLCSVVSDSSNQPQHFGDGTRLSIL.

This chain joins TRBV24-1 and TRBJ1-1, with a possible D match to TRBD1 (5 bases). V dropped 4 bases and J dropped 11 bases, with 16 bases sitting between them. This CDR3 comprises 13 residues. From germline, CDR1 is KGHDR and CDR2 SFDVKD. The CDR3 coding sequence is TGTGCCACCAGTGACCCGGTGGGGCGGGGGGCTTTCTTT. Translated: CATSDPVGRGAFF.

This sequence joins TRBV5-5 and TRBJ1-2; tentative D call: TRBD1 (6 bases). Trimming took 0 bases from V and 3 from J, leaving 9 bases between them. CDR1 SGHKS and CDR2 YYEKEE come from the germline V gene (reference sequence). The CDR3 sequence is 14 residues long. As DNA, the CDR3 is TGTGCCAGCAGCTTGGGGGACATCCACTATGGCTACACCTTC. Encoded protein: CASSLGDIHYGYTF.

This chain links TRBV5-4 with TRBJ2-2, with no clear D. V was pared by 10 bases and J by 5 bases, with 12 bases between. The CDR3 extends over 12 amino acids. Per germline, CDR1 SGHNT and CDR2 YYREEE (reference sequence). The CDR3 nucleotides read TGTGCCTCTCTTCAACGGACCGGGGAGCTGTTTTTT. Protein sequence: CASLQRTGELFF.

The CDR3 region has the DNA TGTGCCAGTAGTCAACTGGGACAGGGCCTGAATCAGCCCCAGCATTTT. This sequence encodes CASSQLGQGLNQPQHF. The chain employs TRBV19 and TRBJ1-5; 9 bases fit TRBD1. The CDR3 spans 16 residues. Germline V lookup: CDR1 LNHDA, CDR2 SQIVND (reference sequence). The trim removed 5 bases at V and 4 bases at J, leaving 9 bases unmatched.

This chain uses TRBV7-2 with TRBJ2-7; the D is unclear. This CDR3 contains 11 residues. The germline V gene has CDR1 SGHTA and CDR2 FQGNSA. V lost 6 bases, J lost 6 bases, and 9 bases lay in between. CDR3 region: CASRVQAEQYF. In DNA form, the CDR3 reads TGTGCCAGCAGAGTCCAGGCCGAGCAGTACTTC.

The chain joins TRBV6-5 to TRBJ2-7, with 11 bases identical to TRBD2. Germline values: CDR1 MNHEY, CDR2 SVGAGI. The CDR3 extends over 14 amino acids. Trimming removed 6 bases from V and 2 bases from J; junction bases left unmatched: 3. The CDR3 is CASSRSGRAYEQYF. CDR3 bases: TGTGCCAGCAGCCGTAGCGGGAGGGCCTACGAGCAGTACTTC.

The chain combines TRBV10-1 with TRBJ2-1; a weak D match, TRBD2 (6 bases). The V gene's germline CDR1 is WNHNN and CDR2 SYGVQD (reference sequence). Trimming stripped 3 bases from V and 0 bases from J, with 21 bases between. The CDR3 is made up of 19 amino acids. The DNA of the CDR3 is TGCGCCAGCAGTGATGGGGCTTTCGGGGGATCTAACTCCTACAATGAGCAGTTCTTC. This codes for CASSDGAFGGSNSYNEQFF.

The chain uses TRBV6-5 and TRBJ1-6, with TRBD1 matching 8 bases. Germline V gene data show CDR1 as MNHEY and CDR2 as SVGAGI. The V and J ends lost 6 bases and 8 bases, in that order; junction bases with no gene match: 9. CDR3 size: 15 residues. The CDR3 spells CASSDRGDLDSPLHF. The CDR3 region has the DNA TGTGCCAGCAGCGACAGGGGTGATTTAGATTCACCCCTCCACTTT.

The CDR3 region is CASNRQGESPLHF. For the CDR3, the DNA is TGTGCCAGCAACCGACAGGGGGAATCACCCCTCCACTTT. This chain links TRBV2 with TRBJ1-6; 9 bases agree with TRBD1. The CDR3 is 13 amino acids. The V segment lost 7 bases and the J segment 10 bases; nucleotides outside the gene matches: 5. From germline, CDR1 is SNHLY and CDR2 FYNNEI.

This chain uses TRBV7-2 with TRBJ2-2, with D possibly being TRBD1 (6 bases). The CDR3 loop spans 16 amino acids. Germline lookup yields CDR1 SGHTA and CDR2 FQGNSA. The V and J ends lost 5 bases and 7 bases respectively, with 20 bases between them. The CDR3 loop is CASSPRTMATGGELFF. CDR3 DNA sequence: TGTGCCAGCAGCCCTCGCACTATGGCGACAGGCGGGGAGCTGTTTTTT.

This chain connects TRBV6-5 to TRBJ2-3; weak D call: TRBD2 (7 bases). The CDR3 has 14 residues. The V gene lost 4 bases and the J gene lost 6 bases, with 14 bases spanning the gap. The germline V gene encodes CDR1 MNHEY and CDR2 SVGAGI. The DNA of the CDR3 is TGTGCCAGCAGTTTCCGGGGGGCGGGGGATACGCAGTATTTT. Translation gives CASSFRGAGDTQYF.

The rearrangement uses TRBV4-1 and TRBJ1-2; 9 bases match TRBD1. The CDR3 is 15 amino acids. Germline assignment: CDR1 MGHRA and CDR2 YSYEKL. Trimming removed 1 base from V and 4 bases from J; junction bases left unmatched: 4. The CDR3 DNA is TGCGCCAGCAGCCAAGTTTGGGGACAGGGCTATGGCTACACCTTC. Residues: CASSQVWGQGYGYTF.

The rearrangement joins TRBV30 to TRBJ2-7; 7 nucleotides align to TRBD1. This CDR3 has 14 residues. The V gene's germline CDR1 is GTSNPN and CDR2 SVGIG (reference sequence). Germline trimming cut 3 bases from V and 2 bases from J; bases unmatched to any gene: 7. The CDR3 spells CAWRTQGSPYEQYF. The CDR3 DNA is TGTGCCTGGAGGACACAGGGGAGCCCCTACGAGCAGTACTTC. Full variable domain (rest looked up from reference TRBV30 and TRBJ2-7): SQTIHQWPATLVQPVGSPLSLECTVEGTSNPNLYWYRQAAGRGLQLLFYSVGIGQISSEVPQNLSASRPQDRQFILSSKKLLLSDSGFYLCAWRTQGSPYEQYFGPGTRLTVT.

V gene TRBV19 combines with J gene TRBJ1-5; D may be TRBD1 (5 bases). From germline, CDR1 is LNHDA and CDR2 SQIVND (reference sequence). The CDR3 is 15 amino acids. Trimming took 7 bases from V and 3 from J, leaving 16 bases between them. DNA of the CDR3: TGTGCCAGTAATCAGGGTCCAATCCACAATCAGCCCCAGCATTTT. It is translated as CASNQGPIHNQPQHF. The variable domain in full, with the rest retrieved from reference TRBV19 and TRBJ1-5, is DGGITQSPKYLFRKEGQNVTLSCEQNLNHDAMYWYRQDPGQGLRLIYYSQIVNDFQKGDIAEGYSVSREKKESFPLTVTSAQKNPTAFYLCASNQGPIHNQPQHFGDGTRLSIL.

The gene calls are TRBV5-1 and TRBJ2-5; the D gene is possibly TRBD2 (6 bases). Germline-derived CDR1 and CDR2 are SGHRS and YFSETQ. With 3 bases removed from V and 2 bases from J, the gap between germline ends came to 11 bases. The length of the CDR3 is 14 residues. The CDR3 DNA reads as TGCGCCAGCAGCTCCCCCGGGACTCAAGAGACCCAGTACTTC. Translated, it gives CASSSPGTQETQYF.

This sequence joins TRBV28 and TRBJ1-2; no definite D call. This CDR3 has 15 residues. Germline V lookup: CDR1 MDHEN, CDR2 SYDVKM. V was clipped by 3 bases and J by 0 bases, with 11 bases between them. CDR3: CASSLPTRPNYGYTF. In nucleotides, the CDR3 is TGTGCCAGCAGTTTGCCGACAAGGCCTAACTATGGCTACACCTTC.

Worth noting for this clone: This CDR3 is also generated by other DNA sequences in the sample. The chain carries TRBV19 and TRBJ1-1; 7 bases agree with TRBD1. Germline trimming cut 3 bases from V and 4 bases from J; bases unmatched to any gene: 2. The germline CDR1 and CDR2 sequences are LNHDA and SQIVND (reference sequence). The CDR3 loop spans 13 amino acids. The CDR3 protein is CASSIDRATEAFF. CDR3 in DNA: TGTGCCAGTAGTATTGACAGGGCCACTGAAGCTTTCTTT. The full variable domain, with the rest looked up from reference TRBV19 and TRBJ1-1, is DGGITQSPKYLFRKEGQNVTLSCEQNLNHDAMYWYRQDPGQGLRLIYYSQIVNDFQKGDIAEGYSVSREKKESFPLTVTSAQKNPTAFYLCASSIDRATEAFFGQGTRLTVV.

This chain links TRBV11-3 with TRBJ2-2; possible D gene TRBD2, 7 bases. From germline, CDR1 is SGHNT and CDR2 YENEEA. There are 17 residues in the CDR3. V shed 1 base and J shed 6 bases, with 18 bases lying between them. The CDR3 reads CASSLAFGGGPPGELFF. The CDR3 DNA reads TGTGCCAGCAGCTTAGCATTTGGGGGGGGGCCCCCCGGGGAGCTGTTTTTT.

CDR3 DNA: TGTGCCTGGAGTGGAGTACCGAGCCATCTAGCCAAAAACATTCAGTACTTC. Translated, it gives CAWSGVPSHLAKNIQYF. This chain uses TRBV30 with TRBJ2-4; D not certain. The CDR3 contains 17 residues. CDR1 is GTSNPN, CDR2 SVGIG, per germline (reference sequence). Between the trimmed V and J ends, which lost 1 base and 0 bases, there was a span of 16 bases.

J is TRBJ2-1 and V is TRBV7-9; 8 nucleotides line up with TRBD2. V was pared by 5 bases and J by 4 bases, with 13 bases of the junction left unmatched. Germline CDR1 reads SEHNR; CDR2 reads FQNEAQ (reference sequence). This CDR3 contains 17 residues. CDR3 sequence: CASSQTQAGGYYNEQFF. CDR3 sequence (DNA): TGTGCCAGCAGCCAAACCCAGGCGGGGGGATATTACAATGAGCAGTTCTTC.

This clone was detected once. The CDR3 DNA follows: TGCGCCAGCAGCTTAGAGGACAGGGCCGGTTTCCTGACTTTC. Translation gives CASSLEDRAGFLTF. The chain carries TRBV5-1 and TRBJ2-6, with TRBD1 identical over 8 bases. Trimming at V came to 2 bases and at J to 14 bases, leaving 9 bases not matched to a gene. From germline, CDR1 is SGHRS and CDR2 YFSETQ. CDR3 length equals 14 residues.

The chain is built from TRBV14 and TRBJ1-1; weak D call: TRBD1 (6 bases). V lost 0 bases and J lost 4, with 9 bases in between. This CDR3 is built from 14 residues. CDR1 and CDR2 (germline): SGHDN, FVKESK. DNA for the CDR3: TGTGCCAGCAGCCAAGAACACAGGGCCACTGAAGCTTTCTTT. It is translated as CASSQEHRATEAFF.

This clone was seen a single time. This rearrangement joins TRBV18 to TRBJ1-1; D is undetermined. Germline CDR1 and CDR2: KGHSH and LQKENI. V lost 3 bases, J lost 1 base, and 12 bases lay in between. This CDR3 contains 15 residues. CDR3 loop: CASSPSATTNTEAFF. CDR3 bases: TGTGCCAGCTCACCTTCCGCGACAACGAACACTGAAGCTTTCTTT.

The V gene is TRBV4-1, the J gene TRBJ1-1, with 7 bases that match TRBD1. The CDR3 has 16 amino acids. CDR1 is MGHRA, CDR2 YSYEKL, per germline. Unmatched junction bases numbered 5, after V lost 1 base and J lost 0 bases. Here the CDR3 reads CASSQAVQGMNTEAFF. CDR3 coding DNA: TGCGCCAGCAGCCAAGCGGTACAGGGGATGAACACTGAAGCTTTCTTT.

V and J are TRBV6-5 and TRBJ1-1; TRBD1 might be the D (5 bases). V lost 8 bases, J lost 2 bases, and 15 bases lay in between. CDR1 is MNHEY, CDR2 SVGAGI, per germline. The CDR3 is made up of 14 amino acids. CDR3: CASSRGSINTEAFF. CDR3 coding DNA: TGTGCCAGCTCAAGGGGCAGTATTAACACTGAAGCTTTCTTT.

This chain uses TRBV27 with TRBJ2-1, with a possible D match to TRBD1 (6 bases). The CDR3 has 14 residues. The ends were cut back, 6 bases at V and 9 bases at J, with 18 bases in the middle. Germline V lookup: CDR1 MNHEY, CDR2 SMNVEV (reference sequence). CDR3: CASSSQDRFGEQFF. The CDR3 DNA is TGTGCCAGCAGCTCCCAGGACAGATTTGGTGAGCAGTTCTTC.

The chain couples TRBV12-3 or TRBV12-4 to TRBJ1-5; the D gene is possibly TRBD1 (5 bases). V was shortened by 6 bases and J by 5 bases, with 8 bases between the two germline ends. There are 12 residues in the CDR3. The CDR3 sequence: CASSVGDQPQHF. Written as DNA, the CDR3 is TGTGCCAGCAGCGTAGGGGATCAGCCCCAGCATTTT.

The CDR3 region is CASSPMQGIQPQHF. The CDR3 DNA reads as TGTGCCAGCTCACCAATGCAGGGCATTCAGCCCCAGCATTTT. The gene calls are TRBV18 and TRBJ1-5; perhaps TRBD1 as D (5 bases). Per germline, CDR1 KGHSH and CDR2 LQKENI. The CDR3 has 14 residues. Trimming left V 2 bases short and J 6 bases short, with 11 bases between.

The chain joins TRBV19 to TRBJ2-3, with a possible D match to TRBD2 (5 bases). Germline CDR1 LNHDA, CDR2 SQIVND (reference sequence). Trimming removed 4 bases from V and 2 bases from J, with 10 bases in between. CDR3 length: 14 residues. The CDR3 DNA follows: TGTGCCAGTAGTACAAAGCGGTCCACAGATACGCAGTATTTT. It codes for CASSTKRSTDTQYF.